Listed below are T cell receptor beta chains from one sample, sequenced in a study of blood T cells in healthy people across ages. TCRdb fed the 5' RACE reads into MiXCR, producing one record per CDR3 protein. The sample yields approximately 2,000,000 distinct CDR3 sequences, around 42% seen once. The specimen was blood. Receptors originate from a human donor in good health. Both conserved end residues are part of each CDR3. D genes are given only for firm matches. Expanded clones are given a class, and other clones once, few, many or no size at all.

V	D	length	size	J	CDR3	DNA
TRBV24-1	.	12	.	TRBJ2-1	CATGGQNSEQFF	TGTGCCACCGGGGGCCAAAACAGTGAGCAGTTCTTC
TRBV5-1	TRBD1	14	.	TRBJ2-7	CASSSDRVNYEQYF	TGCGCCAGCAGCTCCGACAGGGTGAACTACGAGCAGTACTTC
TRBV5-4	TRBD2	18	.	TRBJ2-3	CASSNLRTSGRYTDTQYF	TGTGCCAGCAGCAACCTTCGGACTAGCGGTAGATACACAGATACGCAGTATTTT
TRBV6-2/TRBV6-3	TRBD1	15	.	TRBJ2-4	CASSYPTGGPNIQYF	TGTGCCAGCAGTTATCCGACAGGGGGCCCTAACATTCAGTACTTC
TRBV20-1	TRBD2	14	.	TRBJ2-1	CSASGSGEINEQFF	TGCAGTGCTAGCGGTAGCGGGGAGATAAATGAGCAGTTCTTC
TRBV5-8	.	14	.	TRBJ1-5	CASSLRGYNQPQHF	TGTGCCAGCAGCCTCCGGGGTTACAATCAGCCCCAGCATTTT
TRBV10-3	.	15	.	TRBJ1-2	CAIGTAGWTNYGYTF	TGTGCCATCGGGACGGCAGGGTGGACTAACTATGGCTACACCTTC
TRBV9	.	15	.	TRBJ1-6	CASSVTGPDNSPLHF	TGTGCCAGCAGCGTCACAGGCCCAGATAATTCACCCCTCCACTTT
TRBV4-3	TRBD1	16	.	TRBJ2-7	CASSHAPDREFNEQYF	TGCGCCAGCAGCCATGCCCCTGACAGGGAGTTCAACGAGCAGTACTTC
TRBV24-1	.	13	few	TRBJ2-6	CATRETGANVLTF	TGTGCCACCCGGGAGACTGGGGCCAACGTCCTGACTTTC
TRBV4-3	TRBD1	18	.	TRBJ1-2	CASSQDVDMGQGLRGYTF	TGCGCCAGCAGCCAAGACGTGGATATGGGACAGGGGTTGCGCGGCTACACCTTC
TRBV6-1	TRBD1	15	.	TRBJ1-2	CASSEWLEDRGHYTF	TGTGCCAGCAGCGAATGGTTGGAGGACAGGGGTCACTACACCTTC
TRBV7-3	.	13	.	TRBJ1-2	CASSSALTGGYTF	TGTGCCAGCAGCTCCGCTTTAACGGGTGGCTACACCTTC
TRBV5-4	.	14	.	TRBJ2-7	CASSFVGETYEQYF	TGTGCCAGCAGCTTTGTGGGGGAAACCTACGAGCAGTACTTC
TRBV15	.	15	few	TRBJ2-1	CATSREEELVEEQFF	TGTGCCACCAGCAGAGAAGAGGAACTAGTCGAGGAGCAGTTCTTC
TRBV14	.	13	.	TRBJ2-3	CASRQGRTDTQYF	TGTGCCAGCAGACAGGGAAGGACAGATACGCAGTATTTT
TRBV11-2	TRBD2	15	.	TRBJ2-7	CASSFGSGAPYEQYF	TGTGCCAGCAGCTTTGGTAGCGGGGCTCCCTACGAGCAGTACTTC
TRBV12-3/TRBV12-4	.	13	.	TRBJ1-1	CTSRASSGVEAFF	TGTACCAGCAGGGCGTCCTCTGGGGTTGAAGCTTTCTTT
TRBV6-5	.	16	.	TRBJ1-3	CASSTENGNSGNTIYF	TGTGCCAGCAGTACTGAAAACGGGAACTCTGGAAACACCATATATTTT
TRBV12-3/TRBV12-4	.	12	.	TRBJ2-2	CASSPTSGELFF	TGTGCCAGCAGCCCGACATCGGGGGAGCTGTTTTTT
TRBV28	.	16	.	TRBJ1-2	CASSSHTLRTLLRYTF	TGTGCCAGCAGCTCACATACCCTACGGACCCTCCTTCGCTACACCTTC
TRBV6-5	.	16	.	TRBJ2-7	CTSRRTGELNPYEQYF	TGTACCAGCAGACGGACCGGAGAATTAAACCCCTACGAGCAGTACTTC
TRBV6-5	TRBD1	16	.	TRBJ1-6	CASSYEGATGSSPLHF	TGTGCCAGCAGCTACGAGGGGGCTACAGGGAGTTCACCCCTCCACTTT
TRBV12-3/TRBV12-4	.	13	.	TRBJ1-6	CASTKPSGGTLHF	TGTGCCAGCACCAAACCCTCTGGTGGGACCCTCCACTTT
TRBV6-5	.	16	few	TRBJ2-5	CASRSIAARYQETQYF	TGTGCCAGCAGATCCATAGCGGCTAGGTACCAAGAGACCCAGTACTTC
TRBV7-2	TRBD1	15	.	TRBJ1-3	CASRVKRDSGNTIYF	TGTGCCAGCAGGGTGAAGCGGGACAGTGGAAACACCATATATTTT
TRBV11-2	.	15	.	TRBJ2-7	CASSSYNPGSYEQYF	TGTGCCAGCAGCTCCTACAACCCCGGCTCCTACGAGCAGTACTTC
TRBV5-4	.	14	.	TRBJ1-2	CASSSDSFYYGYTF	TGTGCCAGCAGCTCCGACAGCTTTTACTATGGCTACACCTTC
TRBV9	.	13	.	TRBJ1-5	CAALHGSLKPQHF	TGTGCCGCCCTCCATGGCAGTCTAAAGCCCCAGCATTTT
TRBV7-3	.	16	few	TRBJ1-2	CASSPGPRTAPLGYTF	TGTGCCAGCAGCCCTGGTCCTCGGACAGCGCCTTTGGGCTACACCTTC
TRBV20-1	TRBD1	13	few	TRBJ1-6	CSAQYYRGSPLHF	TGCAGTGCTCAGTACTACAGGGGTTCACCCCTCCACTTT
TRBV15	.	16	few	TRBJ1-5	CATSRDLFRGNQPQHF	TGTGCCACCAGCAGAGATTTGTTCAGGGGAAATCAGCCCCAGCATTTT
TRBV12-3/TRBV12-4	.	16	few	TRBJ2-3	CASSHGTGGGTDTQYF	TGTGCCAGCAGCCACGGCACGGGGGGCGGTACAGATACGCAGTATTTT
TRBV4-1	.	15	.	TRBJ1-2	CASSQDLRHNYGYTF	TGCGCCAGCAGCCAAGATTTAAGACATAATTATGGCTACACCTTC
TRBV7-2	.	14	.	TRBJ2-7	CASSSRTQSHEQYF	TGTGCCAGCAGCTCCCGGACCCAGTCCCACGAGCAGTACTTC